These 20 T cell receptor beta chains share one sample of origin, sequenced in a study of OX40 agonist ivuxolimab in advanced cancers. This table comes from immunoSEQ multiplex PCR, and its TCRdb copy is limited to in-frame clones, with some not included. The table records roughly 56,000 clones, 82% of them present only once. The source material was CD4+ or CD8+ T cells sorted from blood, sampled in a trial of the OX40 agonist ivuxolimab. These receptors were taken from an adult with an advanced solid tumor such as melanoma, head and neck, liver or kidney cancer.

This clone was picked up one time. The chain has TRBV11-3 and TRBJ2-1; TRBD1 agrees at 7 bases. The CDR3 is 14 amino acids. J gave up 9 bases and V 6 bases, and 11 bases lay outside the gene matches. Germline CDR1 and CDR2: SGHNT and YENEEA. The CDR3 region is CASRDREIWVEQFF. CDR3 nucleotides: TGTGCCAGCAGAGACAGGGAAATTTGGGTTGAGCAGTTCTTC.

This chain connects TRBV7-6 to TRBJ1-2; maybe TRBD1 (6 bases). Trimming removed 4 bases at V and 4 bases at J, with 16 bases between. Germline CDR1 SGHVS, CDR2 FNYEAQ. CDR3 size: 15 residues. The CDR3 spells CASSSQPGASYGYTF. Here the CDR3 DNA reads TGTGCCAGCAGCTCCCAGCCAGGGGCAAGCTATGGCTACACCTTC.

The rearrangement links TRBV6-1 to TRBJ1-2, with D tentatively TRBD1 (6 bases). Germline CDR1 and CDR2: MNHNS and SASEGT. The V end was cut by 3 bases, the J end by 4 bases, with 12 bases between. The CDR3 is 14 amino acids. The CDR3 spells CASSESVGGYGYTF. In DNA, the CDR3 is TGTGCCAGCAGTGAGTCGGTAGGGGGCTATGGCTACACCTTC.

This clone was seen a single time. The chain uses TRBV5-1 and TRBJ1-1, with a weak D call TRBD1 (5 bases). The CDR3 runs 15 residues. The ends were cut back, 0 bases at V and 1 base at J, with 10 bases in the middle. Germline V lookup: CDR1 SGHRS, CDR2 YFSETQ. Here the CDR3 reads CASSLGTGRNTEAFF. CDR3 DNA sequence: TGCGCCAGCAGCTTGGGTACAGGACGGAACACTGAAGCTTTCTTT.

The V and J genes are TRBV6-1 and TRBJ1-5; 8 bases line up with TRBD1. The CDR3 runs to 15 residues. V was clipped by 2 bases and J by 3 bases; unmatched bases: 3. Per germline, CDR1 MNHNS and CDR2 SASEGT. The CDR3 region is CASSEPQGVNQPQHF. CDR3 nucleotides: TGTGCCAGCAGTGAACCACAGGGGGTCAATCAGCCCCAGCATTTT.

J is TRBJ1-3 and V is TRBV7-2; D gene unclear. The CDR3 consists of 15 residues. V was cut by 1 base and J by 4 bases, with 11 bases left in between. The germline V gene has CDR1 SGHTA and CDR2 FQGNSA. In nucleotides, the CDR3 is TGTGCCAGCAGCTTAGTGGGGATCGGGGGAAACACCATATATTTT. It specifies CASSLVGIGGNTIYF.

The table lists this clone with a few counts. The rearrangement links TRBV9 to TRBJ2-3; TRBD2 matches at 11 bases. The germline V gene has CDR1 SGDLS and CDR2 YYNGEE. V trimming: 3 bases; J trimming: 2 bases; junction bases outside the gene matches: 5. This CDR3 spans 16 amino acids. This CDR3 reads CASSGRLAGLTDTQYF. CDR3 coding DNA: TGTGCCAGCAGCGGGCGACTAGCGGGGCTCACAGATACGCAGTATTTT. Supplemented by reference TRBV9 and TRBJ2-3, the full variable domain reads DSGVTQTPKHLITATGQRVTLRCSPRSGDLSVYWYQQSLDQGLQFLIQYYNGEERAKGNILERFSAQQFPDLHSELNLSSLELGDSALYFCASSGRLAGLTDTQYFGPGTRLTVL.

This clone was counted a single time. CDR3 nucleotides: TGTGCCAGCAGAGGGAAGGGCACAGATACGCAGTATTTT. This sequence encodes CASRGKGTDTQYF. V usage is TRBV2 and J usage is TRBJ2-3; D is ambiguous. This CDR3 has 13 amino acids. Trimming took 6 bases from V and 1 from J, leaving 8 bases between them. CDR1 SNHLY and CDR2 FYNNEI come from the germline V gene.

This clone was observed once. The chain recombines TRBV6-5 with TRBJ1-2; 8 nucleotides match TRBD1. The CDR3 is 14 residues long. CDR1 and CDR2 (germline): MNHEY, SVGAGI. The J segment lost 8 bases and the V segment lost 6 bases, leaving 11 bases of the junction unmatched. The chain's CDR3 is CASREADRVKGYTF. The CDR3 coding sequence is TGTGCCAGCAGGGAAGCGGACAGGGTGAAGGGCTACACCTTC.

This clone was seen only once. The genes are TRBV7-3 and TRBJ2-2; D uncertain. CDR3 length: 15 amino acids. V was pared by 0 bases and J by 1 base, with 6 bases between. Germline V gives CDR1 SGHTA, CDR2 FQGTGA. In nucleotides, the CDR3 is TGTGCCAGCAGCTTAACCGGGTGGAACACCGGGGAGCTGTTTTTT. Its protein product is CASSLTGWNTGELFF.

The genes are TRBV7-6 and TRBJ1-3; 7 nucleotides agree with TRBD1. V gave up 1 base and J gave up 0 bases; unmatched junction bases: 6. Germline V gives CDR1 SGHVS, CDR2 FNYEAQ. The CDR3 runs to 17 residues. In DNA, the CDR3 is TGTGCCAGCAGCTTAGTGGGCAGGGGGAACTCTGGAAACACCATATATTTT. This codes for CASSLVGRGNSGNTIYF.

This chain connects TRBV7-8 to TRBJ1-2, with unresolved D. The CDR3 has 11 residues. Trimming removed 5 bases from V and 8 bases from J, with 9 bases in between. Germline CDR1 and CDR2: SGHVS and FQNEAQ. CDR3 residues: CASSVGGGYTF. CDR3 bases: TGTGCCAGCAGCGTAGGCGGCGGCTACACCTTC.

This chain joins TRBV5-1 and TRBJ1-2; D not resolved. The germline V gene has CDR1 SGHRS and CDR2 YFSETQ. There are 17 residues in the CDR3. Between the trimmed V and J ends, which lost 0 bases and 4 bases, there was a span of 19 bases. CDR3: CASSLALEVGAAYGYTF. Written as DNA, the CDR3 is TGCGCCAGCAGCTTGGCGCTGGAAGTGGGAGCGGCCTATGGCTACACCTTC.

Here the CDR3 reads CASSLGQGSATNEKLFF. In DNA form, the CDR3 reads TGCGCCAGCAGCTTGGGACAGGGGTCTGCAACTAATGAAAAACTGTTTTTT. The chain employs TRBV5-1 and TRBJ1-4; TRBD1 aligns across 8 bases. This CDR3 spans 17 amino acids. V shed 0 bases, J shed 0 bases, and the junction held 4 bases outside the gene matches. Germline V lookup: CDR1 SGHRS, CDR2 YFSETQ. The variable domain in full, with the rest retrieved from reference TRBV5-1 and TRBJ1-4, is KAGVTQTPRYLIKTRGQQVTLSCSPISGHRSVSWYQQTPGQGLQFLFEYFSETQRNKGNFPGRFSGRQFSNSRSEMNVSTLELGDSALYLCASSLGQGSATNEKLFFGSGTQLSVL.

CDR3 DNA: TGCGCCAGCAGCCAATTTCTATCCGACACCGGGGAGCTGTTTTTT. Amino acids: CASSQFLSDTGELFF. The rearrangement links TRBV4-1 to TRBJ2-2; D is undetermined. The CDR3 is 15 residues long. Germline V gives CDR1 MGHRA, CDR2 YSYEKL. The germline V and J ends were trimmed by 2 bases and 3 bases, with 10 bases remaining between them.

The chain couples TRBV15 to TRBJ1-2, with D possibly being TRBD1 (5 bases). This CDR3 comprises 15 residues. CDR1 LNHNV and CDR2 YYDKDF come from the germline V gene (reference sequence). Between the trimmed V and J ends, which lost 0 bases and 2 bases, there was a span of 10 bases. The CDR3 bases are TGTGCCACCAGCAGAGATCCGGGACTAAACTATGGCTACACCTTC. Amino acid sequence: CATSRDPGLNYGYTF.

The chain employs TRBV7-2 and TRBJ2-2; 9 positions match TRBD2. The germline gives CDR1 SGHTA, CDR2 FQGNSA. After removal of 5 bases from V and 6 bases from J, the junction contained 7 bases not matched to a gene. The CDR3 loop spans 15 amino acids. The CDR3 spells CASSRVASGAGELFF. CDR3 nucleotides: TGTGCCAGCAGCCGTGTTGCTAGCGGGGCCGGGGAGCTGTTTTTT.

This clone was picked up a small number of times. The DNA for the CDR3 is TGTGCCAGCAGCCTCACAGGGGACCCCGGCCGCACAGATACGCAGTATTTT. Its protein product is CASSLTGDPGRTDTQYF. The rearrangement links TRBV11-2 to TRBJ2-3, with 7 positions matching TRBD1. The germline CDR1 and CDR2 sequences are SGHAT and FQNNGV. The CDR3 length is 17 residues. The junction had 12 bases not matched to a gene; V was cut back by 5 bases and J by 1 base.

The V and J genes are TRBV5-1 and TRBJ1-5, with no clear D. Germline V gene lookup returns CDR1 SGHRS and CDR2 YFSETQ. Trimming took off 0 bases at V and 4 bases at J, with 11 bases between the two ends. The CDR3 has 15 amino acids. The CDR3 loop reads CASSLDLSQNQPQHF. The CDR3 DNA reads TGCGCCAGCAGCTTGGACCTAAGCCAGAATCAGCCCCAGCATTTT.

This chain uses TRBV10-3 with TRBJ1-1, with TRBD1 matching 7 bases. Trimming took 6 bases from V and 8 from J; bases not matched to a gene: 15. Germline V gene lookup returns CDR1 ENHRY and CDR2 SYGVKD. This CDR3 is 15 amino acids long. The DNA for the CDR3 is TGTGCCATCAGCACAGGTGGAGGGGGCAGCAAGGAAGCTTTCTTT. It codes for CAISTGGGGSKEAFF.